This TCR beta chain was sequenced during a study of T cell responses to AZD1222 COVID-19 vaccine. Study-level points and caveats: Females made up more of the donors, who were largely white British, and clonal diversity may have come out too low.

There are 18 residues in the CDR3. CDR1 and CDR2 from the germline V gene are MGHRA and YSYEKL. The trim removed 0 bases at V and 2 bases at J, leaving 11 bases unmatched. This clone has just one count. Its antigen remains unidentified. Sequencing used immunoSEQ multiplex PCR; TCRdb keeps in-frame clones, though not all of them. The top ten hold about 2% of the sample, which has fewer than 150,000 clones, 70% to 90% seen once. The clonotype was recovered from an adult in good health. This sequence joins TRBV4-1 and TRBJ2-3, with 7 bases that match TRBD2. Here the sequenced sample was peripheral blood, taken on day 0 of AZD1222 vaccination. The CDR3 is CASSQDARGTTVTDTQYF. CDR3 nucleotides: TGCGCCAGCAGCCAAGACGCAAGAGGGACTACGGTCACAGATACGCAGTATTTT.